This passage covers 17 T cell receptor beta chains from one sample sequenced in a study of shared clonotypes between healthy human individuals. It was CD45RO-negative cells, positively selected for CCR7, that made up naive CD8 cells, with terminally differentiated effector memory CD45RA+ cells excluded. The protocol was immunoSEQ multiplex PCR, while the TCRdb copy is restricted to in-frame clones and leaves out a portion. The sample contains 1.5 million to 2.5 million clones, about 95% of which appear only once. The sample taken for sequencing was naive CD8+ T cells sorted from blood. The receptors originated from a man aged 18-30 years in good health.

The chain links TRBV18 to TRBJ1-4, with a tentative D call TRBD1 (5 bases). Per germline, CDR1 KGHSH and CDR2 LQKENI. Deletions cut 0 bases from V and 8 bases from J, with 13 bases between. This CDR3 region has 15 residues. Here the CDR3 reads CASSPPEGVGEKLFF. CDR3 bases: TGTGCCAGCTCACCACCGGAAGGGGTGGGCGAAAAACTGTTTTTT.

The genes are TRBV5-1 and TRBJ2-3; D ambiguous. V was pared by 0 bases and J by 5 bases, with 10 bases between. Per the germline V gene, CDR1 is SGHRS and CDR2 is YFSETQ. The CDR3 spans 14 residues. CDR3 protein: CASSLGYGIDTQYF. The CDR3 DNA sequence: TGCGCCAGCAGCTTGGGATACGGAATAGATACGCAGTATTTT.

The rearrangement joins TRBV25-1 to TRBJ2-2; 9 bases align to TRBD1. Germline loops: CDR1 MGHDK, CDR2 SYGVNS. V shed 5 bases, J shed 6 bases, and the junction held 1 base outside the gene matches. This CDR3 is built from 13 residues. The CDR3 DNA sequence: TGTGCCAGCAGTTGGACAGGGGCCGGGGAGCTGTTTTTT. This codes for CASSWTGAGELFF.

The chain is built from TRBV2 and TRBJ2-7, with 8 bases lining up with TRBD1. V lost 8 bases, J lost 3 bases, and 0 bases stayed unmatched. CDR3 length: 11 amino acids. Germline CDR1 SNHLY, CDR2 FYNNEI. CDR3 sequence: CASGTGYEQYF. In nucleotides, the CDR3 is TGTGCCAGCGGGACAGGCTACGAGCAGTACTTC.

The chain joins TRBV30 to TRBJ1-1; no firm D call. Germline CDR1 and CDR2: GTSNPN and SVGIG (reference sequence). Trimming removed 0 bases from V and 1 base from J, with 12 bases in between. The length of the CDR3 is 15 residues. The CDR3 sequence is CAWSVKAGPNTEAFF. In nucleotides, the CDR3 is TGTGCCTGGAGTGTAAAGGCAGGACCGAACACTGAAGCTTTCTTT.

The count of this clone is one. J is TRBJ2-7 and V is TRBV7-8, with D possibly being TRBD1 or TRBD2 (5 bases each). V was shortened by 0 bases and J by 2 bases, with 8 bases between the two germline ends. Germline lookup yields CDR1 SGHVS and CDR2 FQNEAQ. There are 14 residues in the CDR3. The CDR3 here is CASSLAGETYEQYF. For the CDR3, the DNA is TGTGCCAGCAGCTTAGCGGGGGAGACCTACGAGCAGTACTTC.

The rearrangement joins TRBV27 to TRBJ2-7; the D gene is possibly TRBD1 (5 bases). V was trimmed by 5 bases and J by 6 bases, leaving 14 bases between them. Germline CDR1 is MNHEY and CDR2 is SMNVEV (reference sequence). CDR3 size: 13 residues. The CDR3 bases are TGTGCCAGCAGTGCCCACACAGGAGCCGAGCAGTACTTC. It is translated as CASSAHTGAEQYF.

This clone was found once. V is TRBV30 and J is TRBJ2-1, with 7 positions matching TRBD2. Per germline, CDR1 GTSNPN and CDR2 SVGIG (reference sequence). With V trimmed by 5 bases and J by 8 bases, 9 bases remained unmatched. This CDR3 comprises 13 residues. CDR3 protein: CAWAGGSLDEQFF. CDR3 nucleotides: TGTGCCTGGGCGGGCGGGAGCTTGGATGAGCAGTTCTTC. The variable domain in full, completed from reference TRBV30 and TRBJ2-1, reads SQTIHQWPATLVQPVGSPLSLECTVEGTSNPNLYWYRQAAGRGLQLLFYSVGIGQISSEVPQNLSASRPQDRQFILSSKKLLLSDSGFYLCAWAGGSLDEQFFGPGTRLTVL.

As to this clone: The CDR3 carries no conserved terminal phenylalanine or tryptophan, so it likely arises from a read error. Because the CDR3's place on the DNA is in doubt, the DNA is left out and the CDR3 is given as listed by TCRdb. The chain has TRBV9 and TRBJ2-6. Per germline, CDR1 SGDLS and CDR2 YYNGEE. The CDR3 totals 12 residues, both ends included. CDR3 region: CASSVKPGPDGP.

The gene calls are TRBV14 and TRBJ2-7; possibly TRBD1 or TRBD2 for D (5 bases each). The CDR3 loop spans 15 amino acids. The germline CDR1 and CDR2 sequences are SGHDN and FVKESK. V was clipped by 5 bases and J by 5 bases, with 19 bases between them. The CDR3 region is CASSDRDAYPHEQYF. DNA for the CDR3: TGTGCCAGCAGCGACCGGGACGCCTACCCCCACGAGCAGTACTTC.

A word on this clone: One end of the junction varies from germline; a read error may be responsible. The chain recombines TRBV7-2 with TRBJ2-7, with 9 bases aligning to TRBD2. The CDR3 sequence is 15 residues long. The V gene's germline CDR1 is SGHTA and CDR2 FQGNSA. The CDR3 sequence: CASRLAGDGAYEQYF. The CDR3 bases are TGTGCCAGCAGGTTAGCGGGAGATGGGGCCTACGAGCAGTACTTC.

V usage is TRBV29-1 and J usage is TRBJ2-7, with D tentatively TRBD1 (6 bases). With 4 bases removed from V and 0 bases from J, the gap between germline ends came to 10 bases. The germline CDR1 and CDR2 sequences are SQVTM and ANQGSEA. The CDR3 is made up of 13 amino acids. The CDR3 bases are TGCAGCGTTGGGGGGCAGAGCTCCTACGAGCAGTACTTC. Its protein product is CSVGGQSSYEQYF.

V is TRBV7-2 and J is TRBJ2-1; a possible D gene is TRBD2 (5 bases). This CDR3 contains 12 residues. The ends were cut back, 9 bases at V and 8 bases at J, with 14 bases in the middle. Germline V gene data show CDR1 as SGHTA and CDR2 as FQGNSA. In nucleotides, the CDR3 is TGTGCCAGTTCGGGATCTTACGATGAGCAGTTCTTC. Its protein is CASSGSYDEQFF.

The chain couples TRBV2 to TRBJ1-3; no clear D gene. V lost 7 bases and J 4 bases, leaving 11 bases between the germline ends. Germline assignment: CDR1 SNHLY and CDR2 FYNNEI. The CDR3 consists of 13 residues. CDR3 loop: CASTEAVGNTIYF. In nucleotides, the CDR3 is TGTGCCAGCACCGAAGCGGTCGGAAACACCATATATTTT.

This clone was recorded only once. The gene calls are TRBV6-1 and TRBJ2-1; the match to TRBD2 covers 12 bases. Germline CDR1 is MNHNS and CDR2 is SASEGT. The junction had 18 bases not matched to a gene; V was cut back by 0 bases and J by 9 bases. The CDR3 covers 20 residues. CDR3: CASSEALAIPTSGRTLEQFF. The CDR3 DNA sequence: TGTGCCAGCAGTGAAGCGTTGGCCATCCCGACTAGCGGGAGAACCCTTGAGCAGTTCTTC.

V and J are TRBV5-1 and TRBJ1-6; a weak D match, TRBD1 (5 bases). CDR1 SGHRS and CDR2 YFSETQ come from the germline V gene. This CDR3 is 11 amino acids long. V gave up 9 bases and J gave up 9 bases, with 10 bases separating them. CDR3 DNA sequence: TGCGCCAAGGGAGACAGTTCACCCCTCCACTTT. It encodes CAKGDSSPLHF.

The chain carries TRBV4-1 and TRBJ2-1; a weak D match, TRBD1 (6 bases). CDR1 and CDR2 from the germline V gene are MGHRA and YSYEKL. The CDR3 sequence is 16 residues long. V was trimmed by 1 base and J by 0 bases, leaving 10 bases between them. The CDR3 sequence is CASSQVGTSSYNEQFF. CDR3 in DNA: TGCGCCAGCAGCCAAGTCGGGACAAGCTCCTACAATGAGCAGTTCTTC.